Listed below are T cell receptor beta chains from one sample, sequenced in a study of Ad26.COV2.S vaccination and SARS-CoV-2 variants. The data were produced by immunoSEQ multiplex PCR, yet TCRdb's version contains in-frame clones alone and is incomplete. The table records 43,000 or so clones, roughly 80% of them present only once. The material sequenced was peripheral blood, taken after recovery from COVID-19. The receptors here all came from a human donor who had recovered from COVID-19. The CDR3 runs from the conserved cysteine through the conserved F or W. The D gene is left open where the match is weak. For some rows the clone size is stated as once, few or many, or as a class when expanded; others skip it.

clone size	V gene	D gene	J gene	CDR3 protein	CDR3 DNA
NA	TRBV11-3	NA	TRBJ2-7	CASSLDSGTSYEQYF	TGTGCCAGCAGCTTAGATTCCGGGACCTCCTACGAGCAGTACTTC
NA	TRBV11-2	TRBD2	TRBJ2-3	CASSSQRGRTDTQYF	TGTGCCAGCAGCTCCCAGCGGGGGCGCACAGATACGCAGTATTTT
NA	TRBV20-1	TRBD1	TRBJ1-1	CSAASGQGAFF	TGCAGTGCAGCCTCGGGACAGGGCGCTTTCTTT
NA	TRBV5-1	TRBD2	TRBJ2-2	CASILNGLGRGTGELFF	TGCGCCAGCATCCTCAACGGACTAGGGCGCGGCACCGGGGAGCTGTTTTTT
NA	TRBV28	NA	TRBJ1-2	CASSFEGSYGYTF	TGTGCCAGCAGTTTTGAGGGGAGCTATGGCTACACCTTC
once	TRBV7-6	TRBD1	TRBJ2-7	CASSISGGAGYEQYF	TGTGCCAGCAGCATCTCAGGGGGCGCAGGTTACGAGCAGTACTTC
NA	TRBV19	NA	TRBJ2-1	CASRPQGDPYNEQFF	TGTGCCAGTAGACCACAGGGCGATCCCTACAATGAGCAGTTCTTC
NA	TRBV5-6	TRBD1	TRBJ1-1	CASSWGQEAFF	TGTGCCAGCAGCTGGGGACAGGAAGCTTTCTTT
NA	TRBV19	NA	TRBJ1-2	CASSIAGRAGYTF	TGTGCCAGTAGTATAGCAGGACGGGCTGGCTACACCTTC
NA	TRBV12-3/TRBV12-4	NA	TRBJ2-7	CASSQNTGNEQYF	TGTGCCAGCAGTCAAAATACAGGGAATGAGCAGTACTTC
once	TRBV2	NA	TRBJ2-5	CASSGGLQETQYF	TGTGCCAGCAGTGGTGGCCTTCAAGAGACCCAGTACTTC
NA	TRBV10-1	TRBD1	TRBJ1-5	CASSESIPTDRGRRSNQPQHF	TGCGCCAGCAGTGAGTCGATCCCAACTGACAGGGGGCGCCGAAGCAATCAGCCCCAGCATTTT
NA	TRBV25-1	NA	TRBJ1-2	CASSDFGTTKKGYTF	TGTGCCAGCAGTGATTTCGGGACTACGAAAAAGGGCTACACCTTC
NA	TRBV29-1	NA	TRBJ2-1	CSVPKRGTEQFF	TGCAGCGTTCCGAAAAGGGGTACTGAGCAGTTCTTC
NA	TRBV5-1	TRBD2	TRBJ2-1	CASSPGTSGYNEQFF	TGCGCCAGCAGCCCGGGAACTAGCGGGTACAATGAGCAGTTCTTC
once	TRBV20-1	NA	TRBJ1-1	CSASRTTEAFF	TGCAGTGCTAGTCGGACCACTGAAGCTTTCTTT
NA	TRBV10-1	NA	TRBJ2-3	CASGDVTDTQYF	TGCGCCAGTGGGGACGTGACAGATACGCAGTATTTT
NA	TRBV7-2	NA	TRBJ1-1	CASSPRGTEAFF	TGTGCCAGCAGCCCCCGGGGCACTGAAGCTTTCTTT
NA	TRBV5-4	NA	TRBJ1-4	CASSPRPGQIIATNEKLFF	TGTGCCAGCAGCCCGAGACCCGGACAGATAATTGCAACTAATGAAAAACTGTTTTTT
NA	TRBV4-1	TRBD2	TRBJ2-5	CASSQDITSGGSETQYF	TGCGCCAGCAGCCAAGATATAACTAGCGGGGGCTCCGAGACCCAGTACTTC
few	TRBV2	NA	TRBJ1-1	CASSDSGARTEAFF	TGTGCCAGCAGTGATTCGGGGGCGCGGACTGAAGCTTTCTTT
few	TRBV10-1	TRBD2	TRBJ2-1	CASGGTSGSTRSYNEQFF	TGCGCCAGCGGCGGGACTAGCGGGAGTACAAGGTCCTACAATGAGCAGTTCTTC
NA	TRBV7-9	NA	TRBJ1-1	CASRPRTRMNTEAFF	TGTGCCAGCAGACCCAGGACCCGCATGAACACTGAAGCTTTCTTT
NA	TRBV5-1	NA	TRBJ2-1	CASSSPSPGPNEQFF	TGCGCCAGCAGCTCGCCCTCACCGGGGCCGAATGAGCAGTTCTTC
NA	TRBV2	TRBD1	TRBJ1-2	CASSAGTGLTVLSYTF	TGTGCCAGCAGTGCCGGGACAGGGTTAACTGTTTTAAGCTACACCTTC
NA	TRBV5-1	NA	TRBJ2-7	CASSLSAVAVEDEQYF	TGCGCCAGCAGCTTGTCGGCGGTAGCTGTTGAGGACGAGCAGTACTTC
NA	TRBV6-1	NA	TRBJ1-2	CASSEDPSYGYTF	TGTGCCAGCAGTGAAGACCCGTCCTATGGCTACACCTTC
NA	TRBV30	NA	TRBJ1-2	CAWSSTGNYGYTF	TGTGCCTGGAGTTCTACAGGGAACTATGGCTACACCTTC
NA	TRBV5-5	NA	TRBJ1-5	CASSLISNQPQHF	TGTGCCAGCAGCTTAATAAGCAATCAGCCCCAGCATTTT
NA	TRBV30	NA	TRBJ1-2	CAWSVRQGDGYTF	TGTGCCTGGAGTGTAAGGCAGGGCGATGGCTACACCTTC
NA	TRBV21-1	NA	TRBJ1-5	CASSKVESNQPQHF	TGTGCCAGCAGCAAAGTTGAGAGCAATCAGCCCCAGCATTTT
few	TRBV19	TRBD2	TRBJ2-1	CASSMSSGIYNEQFF	TGTGCCAGTAGTATGTCTAGCGGGATTTACAATGAGCAGTTCTTC
NA	TRBV5-1	TRBD1	TRBJ1-2	CASSFPGGSGGYTF	TGCGCCAGCAGCTTCCCAGGGGGATCTGGTGGCTACACCTTC
NA	TRBV19	NA	TRBJ2-1	CASSVTNYNEQFF	TGTGCCAGTAGTGTGACCAATTACAATGAGCAGTTCTTC
NA	TRBV9	NA	TRBJ1-2	CASSDGYGYTF	TGTGCCAGCAGCGATGGGTATGGCTACACCTTC
NA	TRBV27	NA	TRBJ1-2	CASSFRGNRGGYTF	TGTGCCAGCAGCTTCCGGGGGAATAGGGGTGGCTACACCTTC
NA	TRBV3-1/TRBV3-2	TRBD1	TRBJ1-2	CASSQMGQGSGGYTF	TGTGCCAGCAGCCAAATGGGACAGGGGTCGGGTGGCTACACCTTC
NA	TRBV11-3	NA	TRBJ2-2	CASSLAWQANTGELFF	TGTGCCAGCAGCTTGGCGTGGCAGGCGAACACCGGGGAGCTGTTTTTT
once	TRBV10-1	TRBD1	TRBJ1-1	CASSGQGRPTEAFF	TGCGCCAGCAGTGGACAGGGAAGGCCCACTGAAGCTTTCTTT
NA	TRBV6-6	TRBD1	TRBJ1-3	CASSSGGTGNTIYF	TGTGCCAGCAGTTCAGGGGGCACAGGAAACACCATATATTTT
few	TRBV9	NA	TRBJ1-4	CASSVGGGINEKLFF	TGTGCCAGCAGCGTAGGGGGAGGGATCAATGAAAAACTGTTTTTT
NA	TRBV7-2	NA	TRBJ1-6	CASSPISSPLHF	TGTGCCAGCAGCCCAATAAGCTCACCCCTCCACTTT
NA	TRBV5-1	NA	TRBJ1-1	CASSQQSTEAFF	TGCGCCAGCAGCCAGCAGTCAACTGAAGCTTTCTTT
NA	TRBV7-2	NA	TRBJ2-1	CASSSFEEQFF	TGTGCCAGCAGCTCCTTCGAAGAGCAGTTCTTC
NA	TRBV19	TRBD1	TRBJ1-5	CASSIRGQGLNQPQHF	TGTGCCAGTAGTATCCGGGGACAGGGTTTGAATCAGCCCCAGCATTTT
NA	TRBV9	NA	TRBJ2-6	CASSPGGSGANVLTF	TGTGCCAGCAGCCCCGGGGGCTCTGGGGCCAACGTCCTGACTTTC
NA	TRBV5-4	NA	TRBJ2-7	CASSLGPDPSYEQYF	TGTGCCAGCAGCTTGGGGCCGGACCCTTCCTACGAGCAGTACTTC
NA	TRBV3-1/TRBV3-2	TRBD2	TRBJ2-7	CASSQSTSGKYYEQYF	TGTGCCAGCAGCCAGAGTACTAGCGGGAAATACTACGAGCAGTACTTC
few	TRBV30	NA	TRBJ1-5	CAWNPHRNQPQHF	TGTGCCTGGAATCCTCACCGCAATCAGCCCCAGCATTTT
NA	TRBV18	TRBD1	TRBJ2-1	CASSRWDRVAEQFF	TGTGCCAGCTCACGATGGGACAGGGTCGCTGAGCAGTTCTTC
few	TRBV5-1	NA	TRBJ2-3	CASSLSSESPSTDTQYF	TGCGCCAGCAGCTTGAGTTCCGAGAGCCCCAGCACAGATACGCAGTATTTT
NA	TRBV14	TRBD1	TRBJ2-2	CASSRGTGITGELFF	TGTGCCAGCAGCCGTGGGACAGGCATCACCGGGGAGCTGTTTTTT
NA	TRBV5-1	NA	TRBJ2-3	CASSSGTADTQYF	TGCGCCAGCAGCTCCGGGACGGCAGATACGCAGTATTTT
NA	TRBV18	NA	TRBJ1-1	CASSQRQLNTEAFF	TGTGCCAGCTCACAAAGACAGCTGAACACTGAAGCTTTCTTT
NA	TRBV5-4	NA	TRBJ2-5	CASSLGQLETQYF	TGTGCCAGCAGCTTGGGCCAGCTAGAGACCCAGTACTTC
NA	TRBV7-2	NA	TRBJ2-3	CASSPLEGGTDTQYF	TGTGCCAGCAGCCCCCTTGAGGGCGGCACAGATACGCAGTATTTT
NA	TRBV27	NA	TRBJ2-5	CASSLVGSGRQETQYF	TGTGCCAGCAGTTTAGTTGGGTCAGGAAGGCAAGAGACCCAGTACTTC
NA	TRBV5-1	NA	TRBJ2-1	CASSLAGGSTNEQFF	TGCGCCAGCAGCTTGGCCGGAGGCTCTACCAATGAGCAGTTCTTC
NA	TRBV19	NA	TRBJ1-1	CASSLRQVNTEAFF	TGTGCCAGTAGTCTAAGACAGGTGAACACTGAAGCTTTCTTT